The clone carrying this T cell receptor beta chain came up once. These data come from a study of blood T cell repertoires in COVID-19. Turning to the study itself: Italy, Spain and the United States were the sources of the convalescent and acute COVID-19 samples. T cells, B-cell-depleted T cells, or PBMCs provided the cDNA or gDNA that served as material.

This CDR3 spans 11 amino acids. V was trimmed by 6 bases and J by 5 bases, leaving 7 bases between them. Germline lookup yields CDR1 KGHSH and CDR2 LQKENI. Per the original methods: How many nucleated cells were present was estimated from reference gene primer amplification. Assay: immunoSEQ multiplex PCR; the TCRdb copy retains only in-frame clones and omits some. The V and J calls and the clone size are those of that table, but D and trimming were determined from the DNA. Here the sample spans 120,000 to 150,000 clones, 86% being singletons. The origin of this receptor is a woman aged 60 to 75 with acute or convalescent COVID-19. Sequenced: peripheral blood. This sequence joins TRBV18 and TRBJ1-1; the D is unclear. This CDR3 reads CASSRSTEAFF. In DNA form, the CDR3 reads TGTGCCAGCTCCCGGAGTACTGAAGCTTTCTTT. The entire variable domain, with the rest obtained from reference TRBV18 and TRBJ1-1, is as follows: NAGVMQNPRHLVRRRGQEARLRCSPMKGHSHVYWYRQLPEEGLKFMVYLQKENIIDESGMPKERFSAEFPKEGPSILRIQQVVRGDSAAYFCASSRSTEAFFGQGTRLTVV.